This T cell receptor beta chain emerged from a study of blood T cell repertoires in COVID-19. Overall study: Some COVID-19 samples were acute and others convalescent; all came from the United States, Italy and Spain.

Looked up from germline, CDR1 is MNHNS and CDR2 is SASEGT. This CDR3 has 16 amino acids. The V gene lost 4 bases and the J gene lost 3 bases, with 16 bases spanning the gap. This clone is a singleton in its sample. Sequencing used immunoSEQ multiplex PCR; TCRdb keeps in-frame clones, though not all of them. The sample has about 49,000 clones; 84% are singletons. The chain joins TRBV6-1 to TRBJ1-5; D is unclear. Specimen: peripheral blood. This TCR derives from a man aged 45-60 years with acute or convalescent COVID-19. CDR3 DNA: TGTGCCAGCAGTGGCCAGATTGGACTTTCCAATCAGCCCCAGCATTTT. Amino acid sequence: CASSGQIGLSNQPQHF.